This paragraph reports one T cell receptor (beta chain). Source study methods: Reference gene primers were amplified, and this amplification served to estimate nucleated cell counts. Clones were read by immunoSEQ multiplex PCR, and TCRdb kept only the in-frame ones, dropping some. Clone size and V and J calls were adopted from that table, with D and trimming inferred from the DNA. The profile covers under 300,000 clones, with about 90% appearing a single time and more than 0.8% taken by the ten largest. This sample is part of a study of blood T cell repertoires in COVID-19. In the study overall: Italy, Spain and the United States were the sources of the convalescent and acute COVID-19 samples.

V lost 3 bases and J lost 3, with 12 bases in between. The CDR3 length is 14 residues. The germline gives CDR1 SGHDT, CDR2 YYEEEE. One Seattle source followed patients from active infection through their disease course. Specimen: peripheral blood. The chain has TRBV5-6 and TRBJ1-1; no clear D. The sequence was obtained from a man aged 25-45 years with COVID-19, enrolled during active disease. This CDR3 reads CASSWRPWDTEAFF. CDR3 bases: TGTGCCAGCAGCTGGAGACCATGGGACACTGAAGCTTTCTTT. Variable domain in full (rest from reference TRBV5-6 and TRBJ1-1): DAGVTQSPTHLIKTRGQQVTLRCSPKSGHDTVSWYQQALGQGPQFIFQYYEEEERQRGNFPDRFSGHQFPNYSSELNVNALLLGDSALYLCASSWRPWDTEAFFGQGTRLTVV.